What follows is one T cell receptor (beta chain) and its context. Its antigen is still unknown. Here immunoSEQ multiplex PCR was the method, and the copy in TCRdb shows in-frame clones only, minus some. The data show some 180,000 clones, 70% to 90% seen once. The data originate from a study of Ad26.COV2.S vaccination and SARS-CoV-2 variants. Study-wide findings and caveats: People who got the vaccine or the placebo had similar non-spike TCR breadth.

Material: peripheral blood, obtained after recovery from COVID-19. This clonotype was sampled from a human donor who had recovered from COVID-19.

In nucleotides, the CDR3 is TGCGCCAGCAGCTCCAACTACTACGAGCAGTACTTC. This gives the protein CASSSNYYEQYF. The chain links TRBV5-1 to TRBJ2-7, with D hard to call. V lost 3 bases, J lost 3 bases, and 7 bases lay in between. Germline V CDR1 and CDR2: SGHRS, YFSETQ. This CDR3 has 12 residues.